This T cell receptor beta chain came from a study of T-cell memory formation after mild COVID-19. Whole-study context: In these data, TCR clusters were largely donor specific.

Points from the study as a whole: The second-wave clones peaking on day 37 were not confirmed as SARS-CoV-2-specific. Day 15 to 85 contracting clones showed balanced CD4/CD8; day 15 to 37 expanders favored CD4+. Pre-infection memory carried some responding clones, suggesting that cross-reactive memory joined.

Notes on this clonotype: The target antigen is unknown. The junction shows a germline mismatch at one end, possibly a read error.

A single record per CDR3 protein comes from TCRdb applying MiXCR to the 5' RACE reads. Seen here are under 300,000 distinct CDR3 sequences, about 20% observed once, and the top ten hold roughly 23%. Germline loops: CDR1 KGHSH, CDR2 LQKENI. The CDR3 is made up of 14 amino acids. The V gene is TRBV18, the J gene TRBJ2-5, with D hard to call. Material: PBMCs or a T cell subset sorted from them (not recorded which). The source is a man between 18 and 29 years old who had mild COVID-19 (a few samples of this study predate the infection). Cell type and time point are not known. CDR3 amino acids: CASSPRSSQETQYF. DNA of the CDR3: TGTGCCAGCTCGCCACGGAGCTCTCAAGAGACCCAGTACTTC. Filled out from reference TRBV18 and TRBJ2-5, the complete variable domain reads NAGVMQNPRHLVRRRGQEARLRCSPMKGHSHVYWYRQLPEEGLKFMVYLQKENIIDESGMPKERFSAEFPKEGPSILRIQQVVRGDSAAYFCASSPRSSQETQYFGPGTRLLVL.